This is a list of T cell receptor beta chains from one sample in a study of blood T cell repertoires in COVID-19. Clones were read by immunoSEQ multiplex PCR, and TCRdb kept only the in-frame ones, dropping some. The table lists 150,000 to 200,000 clones, about four fifths of them singletons, with around 12% in the top ten. Sequences were obtained from peripheral blood. The receptors derive from a woman at least 80 years old with COVID-19, enrolled during active disease. The CDR3 runs from the conserved cysteine through the conserved F or W. The order of the fields is V gene, J gene, clone size, D gene, CDR3 DNA, CDR3 protein. The D gene is left open where the match is weak. The size entry is marked missing in some rows and otherwise reads once, few, many or a size class.

>TRBV6-2/TRBV6-3|TRBJ2-1|-|TRBD2
TGTGCCAGCAGCTCGTTAGCGGGAGAGGTGAATGAGCAGTTCTTC
CASSSLAGEVNEQFF
>TRBV18|TRBJ2-3|-|TRBD1
TGTGCCAGCGCAGGACAGGGCACAGATACGCAGTATTTT
CASAGQGTDTQYF
>TRBV5-1|TRBJ1-2|-|-
TGCGCCAGCAGCCCCGAGGGAGGGGGTAACTATGGCTACACCTTC
CASSPEGGGNYGYTF
>TRBV6-1|TRBJ1-2|-|-
TGTGCCAGCAGTGAGCACCGACCAGGGATGGATGGCTACACCTTC
CASSEHRPGMDGYTF
>TRBV27|TRBJ2-7|few|-
TGTGCCAGCGCCATTAGCGCCTGGGACGAGCAGTACTTC
CASAISAWDEQYF
>TRBV5-1|TRBJ2-5|few|-
TGCGCCAGCAGGTCCGGACAGATCCAAGAGACCCAGTACTTC
CASRSGQIQETQYF
>TRBV4-2|TRBJ2-1|-|TRBD1
TGTGCCAGCAGCCGTGGACAGGGGGGTATCCATGAGCAGTTCTTC
CASSRGQGGIHEQFF
>TRBV27|TRBJ2-4|once|-
TGTGCCAGCAGCCGCAAAAACATTCAGTACTTC
CASSRKNIQYF
>TRBV29-1|TRBJ2-2|once|-
TGCAGCGTTGCTGTGGGGCGCCGGACCGGGGAGCTGTTTTTT
CSVAVGRRTGELFF
>TRBV6-1|TRBJ2-5|-|TRBD1
TGTGCCAGCAGTGAAGGTTCGGGACAGGGGGCGAGGGAGACCCAGTACTTC
CASSEGSGQGARETQYF
>TRBV5-4|TRBJ2-1|once|-
TGTGCCAGCAGCTTGGAGGGGAATGAGCAGTTCTTC
CASSLEGNEQFF
>TRBV2|TRBJ2-4|-|TRBD2
TGTGCCAGCAGTGAGGTGACTAGCGCAGACATTCAGTACTTC
CASSEVTSADIQYF
>TRBV2|TRBJ1-2|-|TRBD1
TGTGCCAGCAGTAAAGGACAGGGCCAAGATGGCTACACCTTC
CASSKGQGQDGYTF
>TRBV14|TRBJ2-1|few|-
TGTGCCAGCAGCCGCGGGACAGCCAATGAGCAGTTCTTC
CASSRGTANEQFF
>TRBV6-2/TRBV6-3|TRBJ1-2|few|-
TGTGCCAGCAGCTACTCTCCTCGGACACCCTATGGCTACACCTTC
CASSYSPRTPYGYTF
>TRBV11-3|TRBJ2-1|-|-
TGTGCCAGCAGCTCCTTAGCGGAACCATACAATGAGCAGTTCTTC
CASSSLAEPYNEQFF
>TRBV18|TRBJ2-7|-|-
TGTGCCAGCTCCCTCCCTGGACAGAACTACGAGCAGTACTTC
CASSLPGQNYEQYF
>TRBV27|TRBJ2-7|few|TRBD2
TGTGCCAGCAGTCGTCTCGGGAGGGCCTTGTACTTC
CASSRLGRALYF
>TRBV28|TRBJ1-1|-|-
TGTGCCAGCAGTTTAGGGGGCAGGGTCGGCCCTGAAGCTTTCTTT
CASSLGGRVGPEAFF
>TRBV21-1|TRBJ1-2|once|-
TGTGCCAGCAGCAAAGCAACAGGGGGTAGCTATGGCTACACCTTC
CASSKATGGSYGYTF
>TRBV5-5|TRBJ1-6|few|-
TGTGCCAGCAGCTTTTACAGGAGTTATAATTCACCCCTCCACTTT
CASSFYRSYNSPLHF
>TRBV9|TRBJ2-1|-|TRBD2
TGTGCCAGCAGCGTCCGCGGACTAGCGGGGGTTAATGAGCAGTTCTTC
CASSVRGLAGVNEQFF
>TRBV9|TRBJ2-2|-|-
TGTGCCAGCAGCGACAGGGTTCGCGAGAACACCGGGGAGCTGTTTTTT
CASSDRVRENTGELFF
>TRBV2|TRBJ1-1|many|TRBD1
TGTGCCAGCGGGGGGGACAGGATCACTGAAGCTTTCTTT
CASGGDRITEAFF